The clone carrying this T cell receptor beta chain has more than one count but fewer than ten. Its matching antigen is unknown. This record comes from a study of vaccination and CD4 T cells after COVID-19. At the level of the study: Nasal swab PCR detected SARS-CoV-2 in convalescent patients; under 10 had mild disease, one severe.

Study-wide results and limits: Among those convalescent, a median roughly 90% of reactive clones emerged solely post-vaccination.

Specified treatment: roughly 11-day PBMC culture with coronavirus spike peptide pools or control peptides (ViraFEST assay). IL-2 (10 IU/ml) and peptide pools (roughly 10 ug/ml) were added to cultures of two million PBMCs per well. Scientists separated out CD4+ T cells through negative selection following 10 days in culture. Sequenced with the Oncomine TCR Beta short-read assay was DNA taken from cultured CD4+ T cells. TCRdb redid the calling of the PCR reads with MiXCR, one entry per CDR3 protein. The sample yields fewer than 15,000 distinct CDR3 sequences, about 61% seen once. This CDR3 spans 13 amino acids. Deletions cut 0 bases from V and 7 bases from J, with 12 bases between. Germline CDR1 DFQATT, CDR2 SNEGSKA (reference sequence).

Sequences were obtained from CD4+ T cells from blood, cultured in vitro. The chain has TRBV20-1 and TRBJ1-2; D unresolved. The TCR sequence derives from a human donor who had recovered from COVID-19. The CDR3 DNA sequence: TGCAGTGCTAGAGATTCAGCGCCACGTGGCTACACCTTC. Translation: CSARDSAPRGYTF.